This TCR beta chain was observed in a study of T cells in Graves' hyperthyroidism and ophthalmopathy. The CDR3 extends over 14 amino acids. In germline, CDR1 is SEHNR, CDR2 FQNEAQ (reference sequence). Trimming took 2 bases from V and 6 from J, leaving 13 bases between them. This clonotype was seen repeatedly, ten times or more. Uncontrolled infection, other autoimmune disease, pregnancy or lactation disqualified patients from enrolment. Researchers took RNA transcripts and amplified the TCR beta CDR3 regions from them. First-round RT-PCR with HTBI primers amplified the TCR CDR3 region. TCRdb passed the multiplex PCR reads through MiXCR, listing each CDR3 protein once. Among about 58,000 distinct CDR3 sequences, around 48% were seen once, and the ten largest hold over 10%.

The receptor comes from a woman aged 25-40 years with Graves' ophthalmopathy. V gene TRBV7-9 combines with J gene TRBJ1-2; no clear D. Source material: blood. The CDR3 nucleotides read TGTGCCAGCAGCTTACCAGGACGGAGGGATGGCTACACCTTC. Residues: CASSLPGRRDGYTF.